The 2 T cell receptor beta chains given below trace back to one sample, sequenced in a study of T cells in Graves' hyperthyroidism and ophthalmopathy. The CDR3 regions of TCR beta were amplified from RNA transcripts. First-round RT-PCR of the TCR CDR3 relied on the HTBI primer set. In TCRdb, the multiplex PCR reads were re-called with MiXCR into one record per CDR3 protein. The sample yields under 250,000 distinct CDR3 sequences, approximately 24% seen once. Sequenced sample: blood. These receptors came from a middle-aged woman with Graves' ophthalmopathy.

Only a few counts were recorded for this clonotype. The J gene is TRBJ1-1, the V gene TRBV6-1; TRBD1 agrees at 8 bases. CDR1 and CDR2 from the germline V gene are MNHNS and SASEGT. This CDR3 spans 14 amino acids. The junction had 5 bases not matched to a gene; V was cut back by 5 bases and J by 3 bases. The CDR3 loop reads CASSIGQGYTEAFF. The DNA of the CDR3 is TGTGCCAGCAGTATCGGACAGGGCTACACTGAAGCTTTCTTT.

There are many counts of this clonotype. This chain joins TRBV6-1 and TRBJ2-7; D is perhaps TRBD2 (6 bases). CDR1 is MNHNS, CDR2 SASEGT, per germline. CDR3 size: 15 residues. Trimming left V 2 bases short and J 0 bases short, with 11 bases between. CDR3 nucleotides: TGTGCCAGCAGTGAACCTAGCGTGTTCTCCTACGAGCAGTACTTC. Its translation: CASSEPSVFSYEQYF.